The 20 T cell receptor beta chains given below trace back to one sample, sequenced in a study of blood T cell repertoires in COVID-19. The table came from immunoSEQ multiplex PCR; TCRdb's copy has only in-frame clones and leaves some out. The table shows 90,000 to 110,000 clones, with 70% to 90% occurring only once. The sample was peripheral blood. All receptors come from a human donor in a cohort sampled during active COVID-19.

There are a few counts of this clone. The chain couples TRBV19 to TRBJ1-5, with 7 bases identical to TRBD1. Unmatched junction bases numbered 7, after V lost 5 bases and J lost 6 bases. The CDR3 extends over 14 amino acids. Germline assignment: CDR1 LNHDA and CDR2 SQIVND (reference sequence). CDR3 region: CASSSTGAGQPQHF. The CDR3 coding sequence is TGTGCCAGTAGTTCTACAGGGGCCGGTCAGCCCCAGCATTTT.

The CDR3 spells CASRPEMGRGSTDTQYF. Here the CDR3 DNA reads TGTGCCAGCAGGCCCGAGATGGGGCGGGGGAGCACAGATACGCAGTATTTT. The J gene is TRBJ2-3, the V gene TRBV3-1 (or the pseudogene TRBV3-2), with 7 bases fitting TRBD2. Germline values: CDR1 LGHDT, CDR2 YNNKEL (reference sequence). The ends lost 6 bases at V and 0 bases at J; junction bases unmatched: 12. This CDR3 region has 17 residues.

The J gene is TRBJ2-7, the V gene TRBV7-9, with TRBD1 matching over 8 bases. This CDR3 has 14 amino acids. Germline assignment: CDR1 SEHNR and CDR2 FQNEAQ (reference sequence). V gave up 4 bases and J gave up 4 bases; unmatched junction bases: 6. In DNA form, the CDR3 reads TGTGCCAGCAGCTCAGGACAGGGAGCTTACGAGCAGTACTTC. Its protein is CASSSGQGAYEQYF.

Only one count was recorded for this clone. The chain joins TRBV7-9 to TRBJ2-2; D unclear. CDR3 length: 17 residues. Germline values: CDR1 SEHNR, CDR2 FQNEAQ (reference sequence). With 1 base removed from V and 0 bases from J, the gap between germline ends came to 12 bases. CDR3 region: CASSLGTAQTNTGELFF. The DNA for the CDR3 is TGTGCCAGCAGCTTAGGCACTGCGCAAACGAACACCGGGGAGCTGTTTTTT.

A few counts support this clone. The rearrangement joins TRBV27 to TRBJ2-3; D gene ambiguous. Germline V lookup: CDR1 MNHEY, CDR2 SMNVEV (reference sequence). This CDR3 comprises 16 residues. V shed 4 bases and J shed 2 bases, with 16 bases lying between them. CDR3 nucleotides: TGTGCCAGCAGTTCCCGACTCAATACGCCCACAGATACGCAGTATTTT. Protein product: CASSSRLNTPTDTQYF.

V usage is TRBV20-1 and J usage is TRBJ1-5; D not certain. The CDR3 sequence is 11 residues long. CDR1 is DFQATT and CDR2 is SNEGSKA in the germline V gene (reference sequence). Trimming stripped 3 bases from V and 3 bases from J, with 3 bases between. The DNA for the CDR3 is TGCAGTGCTAGCTACAATCAGCCCCAGCATTTT. Amino acid sequence: CSASYNQPQHF.

This clone has just one count. The gene calls are TRBV28 and TRBJ2-5; 10 bases match TRBD1. J gave up 2 bases and V 5 bases, and 8 bases lay outside the gene matches. This CDR3 region has 16 residues. Germline values: CDR1 MDHEN, CDR2 SYDVKM. The CDR3 here is CASSRRTGGKQETQYF. CDR3 nucleotide sequence: TGTGCCAGCAGTCGACGGACAGGGGGTAAACAAGAGACCCAGTACTTC.

This chain uses TRBV29-1 with TRBJ2-3; 12 nucleotides agree with TRBD2. With 4 bases clipped from V and 5 bases from J, the junction kept 7 bases outside the gene matches. The CDR3 has 15 residues. Germline CDR1 SQVTM, CDR2 ANQGSEA. The CDR3 DNA is TGCAGCGTTGTCTCCCCGGGACTAGCGGGAGATACGCAGTATTTT. The encoded protein is CSVVSPGLAGDTQYF.

In its sample, this clone was seen a few times. This chain links TRBV3-1 (or the pseudogene TRBV3-2) with TRBJ1-2, with D maybe TRBD1 (6 bases). The V gene's germline CDR1 is LGHDT and CDR2 YNNKEL (reference sequence). This CDR3 comprises 16 residues. Trimming stripped 3 bases from V and 3 bases from J, with 17 bases between. The CDR3 coding sequence is TGTGCCAGCAGCCATCCCGGGGGGGGGCTTTACTATGGCTACACCTTC. Its protein is CASSHPGGGLYYGYTF.

The V and J genes are TRBV27 and TRBJ2-5; perhaps TRBD1 as D (6 bases). Per the germline V gene, CDR1 is MNHEY and CDR2 is SMNVEV (reference sequence). The CDR3 spans 17 residues. V gave up 2 bases and J gave up 5 bases, with 21 bases separating them. CDR3 amino acids: CASSLKGSARGWETQYF. The CDR3, as DNA: TGTGCCAGCAGTTTAAAGGGTTCGGCCAGGGGTTGGGAGACCCAGTACTTC.

The V call is TRBV7-9, the J call TRBJ2-1; D remains unclear. Trimming shortened V by 5 bases and J by 4 bases, and 12 bases separated the two germline ends. The CDR3 covers 14 residues. Germline loops: CDR1 SEHNR, CDR2 FQNEAQ (reference sequence). The CDR3 loop reads CASSIRGGYNEQFF. As DNA, the CDR3 is TGTGCCAGCAGCATACGTGGCGGATACAATGAGCAGTTCTTC.

Written as DNA, the CDR3 is TGTGCCAGCAGCTTGGAACGGAGGAACACTGAAGCTTTCTTT. Its protein is CASSLERRNTEAFF. V is TRBV5-8 and J is TRBJ1-1; D is ambiguous. Per the germline V gene, CDR1 is SGHTS and CDR2 is YDEGEE. This CDR3 has 14 amino acids. Trimming left V 0 bases short and J 1 base short, with 7 bases between. Looking up the rest from reference TRBV5-8 and TRBJ1-1 gives the full variable domain: EAGVTQSPTHLIKTRGQQATLRCSPISGHTSVYWYQQALGLGLQFLLWYDEGEERNRGNFPPRFSGRQFPNYSSELNVNALELEDSALYLCASSLERRNTEAFFGQGTRLTVV.

The CDR3 sequence: CASSLRGAGDNEQFF. CDR3 DNA sequence: TGCGCCAGCAGCTTGCGGGGGGCAGGGGACAATGAGCAGTTCTTC. This chain joins TRBV5-1 and TRBJ2-1; a weak D match, TRBD2 (7 bases). The CDR3 totals 15 residues. Germline CDR1 SGHRS, CDR2 YFSETQ. V gave up 1 base and J gave up 5 bases, with 13 bases separating them.

This clone was seen a single time. The chain joins TRBV5-1 to TRBJ2-5, with D tentatively TRBD2 (6 bases). With 0 bases removed from V and 1 base from J, the gap between germline ends came to 10 bases. In germline, CDR1 is SGHRS, CDR2 YFSETQ. CDR3 size: 15 residues. The CDR3 DNA reads as TGCGCCAGCAGCTTGGATTCGGGAGTCCAAGAGACCCAGTACTTC. Translation: CASSLDSGVQETQYF.

V is TRBV6-5 and J is TRBJ2-1; TRBD1 matches at 7 bases. The CDR3 contains 15 residues. Germline CDR1 reads MNHEY; CDR2 reads SVGAGI. V shed 0 bases and J 7 bases; nucleotides not matched to a gene: 6. CDR3 residues: CASSYSRTGDNEQFF. As DNA, the CDR3 is TGTGCCAGCAGTTACTCACGGACAGGAGATAATGAGCAGTTCTTC.

The chain employs TRBV7-9 and TRBJ1-2, with TRBD1 matching 10 bases. Trimming cost V 3 bases and J 8 bases; bases outside gene matches: 12. The CDR3 loop spans 16 amino acids. Germline CDR1 and CDR2: SEHNR and FQNEAQ (reference sequence). The CDR3 DNA follows: TGTGCCAGCAGCTTCCGCACGGGACAGGGGAATGAGGGCTACACCTTC. It specifies CASSFRTGQGNEGYTF.

Written as DNA, the CDR3 is TGTGCCAGCAGCCAAGATCAGGGGATAGAATGGCAGTACTTC. Amino acid sequence: CASSQDQGIEWQYF. The chain is built from TRBV3-1 (or the pseudogene TRBV3-2) and TRBJ2-7; tentative D call: TRBD1 (6 bases). The CDR3 spans 14 residues. Trimming left V 0 bases short and J 9 bases short, with 15 bases between. The germline V gene has CDR1 LGHDT and CDR2 YNNKEL (reference sequence).

This sequence joins TRBV24-1 and TRBJ2-1; TRBD1 might be the D (5 bases). Trimming left V 5 bases short and J 6 bases short, with 10 bases between. The germline V gene encodes CDR1 KGHDR and CDR2 SFDVKD. The CDR3 totals 13 residues. CDR3 DNA: TGTGCCACCAGTGCAGGGTTTCCCAATGAGCAGTTCTTC. Translated: CATSAGFPNEQFF.

The chain employs TRBV7-8 and TRBJ2-7; 10 positions match TRBD2. The CDR3 contains 16 residues. Germline trimming cut 8 bases from V and 3 bases from J; bases unmatched to any gene: 13. From germline, CDR1 is SGHVS and CDR2 FQNEAQ. The CDR3 region is CASVAGLAGANYEQYF. CDR3 coding DNA: TGTGCCAGCGTAGCGGGGCTAGCGGGGGCGAACTACGAGCAGTACTTC.

This clone was seen just once. V is TRBV11-2 and J is TRBJ2-3; 10 positions match TRBD1. Trimming cost V 6 bases and J 3 bases; bases outside gene matches: 6. This CDR3 has 15 residues. CDR1 SGHAT and CDR2 FQNNGV come from the germline V gene. In DNA, the CDR3 is TGTGCCAGCAGAGCACCGGGACAGGGGACAGATACGCAGTATTTT. Translating it yields CASRAPGQGTDTQYF.